The next 29 T cell receptor beta chains were all read from a single sample in a study of identical twins. MiXCR was run by TCRdb on the 5' RACE reads, yielding one entry per CDR3 protein. The sample lists 200,000 or so distinct CDR3 sequences; more than 15% were seen once. A further study also used this sample, focusing on T cells expressing NK-cell markers.

The sample taken for sequencing was CD8+ T cells sorted from blood. These receptors all stem from a woman aged 18-35 years in good health.

This clonotype was counted a single time. The chain uses TRBV7-9 and TRBJ2-1; 7 bases align to TRBD1. The CDR3 consists of 15 residues. Germline V CDR1 and CDR2: SEHNR, FQNEAQ (reference sequence). The ends lost 6 bases at V and 0 bases at J; junction bases unmatched: 5. For the CDR3, the DNA is TGTGCCAGCAGTGTGACAGGGAGCTCCTACAATGAGCAGTTCTTC. As protein: CASSVTGSSYNEQFF.

This clonotype was observed many times. The V gene is TRBV5-1, the J gene TRBJ1-1; 9 bases are a match to TRBD1. This CDR3 spans 14 amino acids. V trimming: 4 bases; J trimming: 5 bases; junction bases outside the gene matches: 6. Germline V CDR1 and CDR2: SGHRS, YFSETQ. The CDR3 sequence is CASSAGTGRTEAFF. CDR3 DNA sequence: TGCGCCAGCAGCGCCGGGACAGGGAGGACTGAAGCTTTCTTT.

This clonotype has only a few counts. The rearrangement joins TRBV6-1 to TRBJ2-7; 7 nucleotides align to TRBD1. Trimming took 2 bases from V and 2 from J; bases not matched to a gene: 6. In germline, CDR1 is MNHNS, CDR2 SASEGT. The CDR3 sequence is 15 residues long. CDR3 protein: CASSEPQGKAYEQYF. CDR3 DNA: TGTGCCAGCAGTGAACCACAGGGGAAAGCCTACGAGCAGTACTTC.

The chain employs TRBV29-1 and TRBJ1-1; D gene ambiguous. The CDR3 loop spans 10 amino acids. Germline CDR1 and CDR2: SQVTM and ANQGSEA. V lost 6 bases and J 8 bases, leaving 10 bases between the germline ends. The CDR3 nucleotides are TGCAGCGTCCACTCCGGCGAAGCTTTCTTT. Translating it yields CSVHSGEAFF.

This clonotype was counted between two and nine times. V usage is TRBV10-3 and J usage is TRBJ1-1; D is unclear. Germline V gene data show CDR1 as ENHRY and CDR2 as SYGVKD. The CDR3 has 10 amino acids. Trimming stripped 2 bases from V and 8 bases from J, with 3 bases between. The CDR3 region is CAISEEEAFF. The CDR3 bases are TGTGCCATCAGTGAGGAGGAAGCTTTCTTT.

This rearrangement joins TRBV10-1 to TRBJ1-1; TRBD1 matches at 10 bases. CDR3 length: 12 residues. J lost 8 bases, V lost 6 bases, and 3 bases had no gene match. The germline CDR1 and CDR2 sequences are WNHNN and SYGVQD (reference sequence). CDR3 loop: CASSSGQGEAFF. Here the CDR3 DNA reads TGCGCCAGCAGCTCGGGACAGGGGGAAGCTTTCTTT.

Only a few counts were recorded for this clonotype. V gene TRBV12-3 or TRBV12-4 combines with J gene TRBJ2-7; D perhaps matches TRBD1 (5 bases). The CDR3 contains 13 residues. Trimming took off 3 bases at V and 6 bases at J, with 12 bases between the two ends. Written as DNA, the CDR3 is TGTGCCAGCAGTTTCGCAGGGTTCGGCGAGCAGTACTTC. It is translated as CASSFAGFGEQYF.

V is TRBV7-6 and J is TRBJ2-7, with 10 bases that match TRBD1. CDR3 length: 14 amino acids. V dropped 5 bases and J dropped 4; count of bases not matched to a gene: 5. Germline CDR1 and CDR2: SGHVS and FNYEAQ. CDR3 loop: CASSVGTGVYEQYF. The CDR3 DNA sequence: TGTGCCAGCAGCGTCGGGACAGGGGTGTACGAGCAGTACTTC.

Only a few counts were recorded for this clonotype. CDR3 nucleotides: TGTGCCAGCAGCTACATATCGGAGACCCAGTACTTC. It specifies CASSYISETQYF. The chain is built from TRBV7-9 and TRBJ2-5; D uncertain. V was pared by 4 bases and J by 5 bases, with 8 bases between. The CDR3 runs 12 residues. Germline V gene data show CDR1 as SEHNR and CDR2 as FQNEAQ (reference sequence).

The sample holds a few counts of this clonotype. The chain combines TRBV6-2 or TRBV6-3 with TRBJ2-3; TRBD2 matches 9 bases. Looked up from germline, CDR1 is MNHEY and CDR2 is SVGEGT. Trimming took 2 bases from V and 5 from J; bases not matched to a gene: 14. CDR3 size: 18 residues. CDR3 in amino acids: CASSYPFYSGRGGDTQYF. In nucleotides, the CDR3 is TGTGCCAGCAGTTACCCTTTTTATAGCGGGAGAGGAGGAGATACGCAGTATTTT.

In this sample, this clonotype turned up once. The chain joins TRBV20-1 to TRBJ2-2, with D perhaps TRBD2 (6 bases). This CDR3 contains 15 residues. The germline V and J ends were trimmed by 5 bases and 4 bases, with 17 bases remaining between them. Germline CDR1 and CDR2: DFQATT and SNEGSKA (reference sequence). Here the CDR3 reads CSAQARDSITGELFF. CDR3 nucleotide sequence: TGCAGTGCTCAGGCTAGGGACTCGATCACCGGGGAGCTGTTTTTT.

The J gene is TRBJ2-3, the V gene TRBV25-1; D may be TRBD2 (6 bases). Deletions cut 8 bases from V and 8 bases from J, with 11 bases between. Germline CDR1 reads MGHDK; CDR2 reads SYGVNS. The CDR3 is made up of 11 amino acids. CDR3 bases: TGTGCCAGCGGAAGGGGAGGTACGCAGTATTTT. Its protein is CASGRGGTQYF.

This chain links TRBV7-6 with TRBJ2-7; maybe TRBD1 (6 bases). V lost 1 base, J lost 3 bases, and 13 bases lay in between. The CDR3 has 15 amino acids. From germline, CDR1 is SGHVS and CDR2 FNYEAQ. CDR3 bases: TGTGCCAGCAGCTTAGACACAGGGATACGCTACGAGCAGTACTTC. The encoded protein is CASSLDTGIRYEQYF.

This clonotype has only a few counts. The rearrangement uses TRBV5-1 and TRBJ2-7; TRBD1 aligns across 9 bases. Germline V gene lookup returns CDR1 SGHRS and CDR2 YFSETQ. V lost 4 bases to trimming and J lost 4 bases; unmatched junction nucleotides: 9. The CDR3 loop spans 15 amino acids. The CDR3 DNA reads TGCGCCAGCAGCGCAACAGGGGGCGGCTCGTACGAGCAGTACTTC. Protein sequence: CASSATGGGSYEQYF. Supplemented by reference TRBV5-1 and TRBJ2-7, the full variable domain reads KAGVTQTPRYLIKTRGQQVTLSCSPISGHRSVSWYQQTPGQGLQFLFEYFSETQRNKGNFPGRFSGRQFSNSRSEMNVSTLELGDSALYLCASSATGGGSYEQYFGPGTRLTVT.

This clonotype has just a few counts. The V call is TRBV12-5, the J call TRBJ2-7; a weak D match, TRBD1 (6 bases). CDR1 is LGHNT, CDR2 FRNRAP, per germline. The CDR3 is 15 amino acids. V was cut by 6 bases and J by 3 bases, with 18 bases left in between. The CDR3 nucleotides read TGTGCTAGTGGCGTTCCGAGGGACATCAACTACGAGCAGTACTTC. Its protein product is CASGVPRDINYEQYF.

The chain recombines TRBV6-6 with TRBJ2-1; D not resolved. CDR1 is MNHNY, CDR2 SVGAGI, per germline (reference sequence). The CDR3 is made up of 12 amino acids. Trimming took off 6 bases at V and 9 bases at J, with 12 bases between the two ends. The CDR3 region is CASSSLLTEQFF. CDR3 DNA sequence: TGTGCCAGCAGCTCCCTCCTGACTGAGCAGTTCTTC.

The chain is built from TRBV9 and TRBJ2-4, with a weak D call TRBD2 (5 bases). Germline V gene data show CDR1 as SGDLS and CDR2 as YYNGEE. The CDR3 length is 13 residues. Trimming shortened V by 4 bases and J by 3 bases, and 8 bases separated the two germline ends. CDR3 sequence reads: CASSLGSKNIQYF. CDR3 in DNA: TGTGCCAGCAGCCTAGGGAGCAAAAACATTCAGTACTTC.

This clonotype was recorded many times. The chain uses TRBV29-1 and TRBJ2-3, with D unclear. Germline assignment: CDR1 SQVTM and CDR2 ANQGSEA. The CDR3 sequence is 10 residues long. V was pared by 3 bases and J by 6 bases, with 4 bases between. This CDR3 reads CSVEADTQYF. The CDR3 bases are TGCAGCGTTGAGGCGGATACGCAGTATTTT.

V usage is TRBV6-6 and J usage is TRBJ1-1; tentative D call: TRBD1 (6 bases). This CDR3 is 13 amino acids long. Germline assignment: CDR1 MNHNY and CDR2 SVGAGI (reference sequence). V lost 7 bases and J 0 bases, leaving 9 bases between the germline ends. The CDR3, as DNA: TGTGCCAGCACCACAGGGTTGAACACTGAAGCTTTCTTT. As protein: CASTTGLNTEAFF.

This chain uses TRBV3-1 with TRBJ2-7, with D possibly TRBD1 on 5 matching bases. CDR1 and CDR2 from the germline V gene are LGHDT and YNNKEL (reference sequence). This CDR3 region has 14 residues. The V and J ends lost 2 bases and 0 bases respectively, with 8 bases between them. DNA for the CDR3: TGTGCCAGCAGCCAATTCGACAGCTCCTACGAGCAGTACTTC. It translates to CASSQFDSSYEQYF.

The chain has TRBV7-6 and TRBJ2-7; 8 positions agree with TRBD1. The CDR3 consists of 14 residues. Per germline, CDR1 SGHVS and CDR2 FNYEAQ. Trimming removed 5 bases from V and 5 bases from J; junction bases left unmatched: 8. The CDR3 sequence is CASSLWTGNHEQYF. DNA for the CDR3: TGTGCCAGCAGCCTCTGGACAGGGAACCACGAGCAGTACTTC.

This clonotype was recorded a few times. The chain combines TRBV5-1 with TRBJ2-1; no definite D call. The CDR3 extends over 13 amino acids. Germline assignment: CDR1 SGHRS and CDR2 YFSETQ. The V end was cut by 2 bases, the J end by 0 bases, with 3 bases between. The CDR3 nucleotides are TGCGCCAGCAGCTTTTACTCCTACAATGAGCAGTTCTTC. Translated, it gives CASSFYSYNEQFF. The full variable domain, in which reference TRBV5-1 and TRBJ2-1 provide the parts outside the CDR3, is KAGVTQTPRYLIKTRGQQVTLSCSPISGHRSVSWYQQTPGQGLQFLFEYFSETQRNKGNFPGRFSGRQFSNSRSEMNVSTLELGDSALYLCASSFYSYNEQFFGPGTRLTVL.

The chain employs TRBV13 and TRBJ2-3, with D possibly matching TRBD2 (7 bases). The germline V and J ends were trimmed by 5 bases and 0 bases, with 18 bases remaining between them. CDR3 length equals 17 residues. Germline CDR1 is PRHDT and CDR2 is FYEKMQ (reference sequence). The DNA for the CDR3 is TGTGCCAGCAGCAGAGGACGGGGGGCCTCTAGCACAGATACGCAGTATTTT. As protein: CASSRGRGASSTDTQYF.

The CDR3 protein is CASSSPTNEKLFF. The CDR3 coding sequence is TGCGCCAGCAGCTCCCCGACTAATGAAAAACTGTTTTTT. The chain joins TRBV5-1 to TRBJ1-4, with D unclear. Germline V gene data show CDR1 as SGHRS and CDR2 as YFSETQ. CDR3 size: 13 residues. V was cut by 3 bases and J by 2 bases, with 5 bases left in between. The full variable domain, with the rest looked up from reference TRBV5-1 and TRBJ1-4, is KAGVTQTPRYLIKTRGQQVTLSCSPISGHRSVSWYQQTPGQGLQFLFEYFSETQRNKGNFPGRFSGRQFSNSRSEMNVSTLELGDSALYLCASSSPTNEKLFFGSGTQLSVL.

This clonotype occurred once. V is TRBV4-2 and J is TRBJ2-1, with D unclear. The germline V gene encodes CDR1 LGHNA and CDR2 YNFKEQ. The CDR3 runs to 13 residues. V dropped 1 base and J dropped 7 bases, with 8 bases sitting between them. This CDR3 reads CASSQGLNNEQFF. The CDR3 DNA reads as TGTGCCAGCAGCCAAGGGCTAAATAATGAGCAGTTCTTC.

This chain joins TRBV12-3 or TRBV12-4 and TRBJ1-2; unclear D gene. The CDR3 is 12 amino acids. The V gene lost 3 bases and the J gene lost 8 bases, with 10 bases spanning the gap. The CDR3 DNA sequence: TGTGCCAGCAGTTTCGGAGGTCCGGGCTACACCTTC. Protein: CASSFGGPGYTF.

The chain employs TRBV6-1 and TRBJ2-1; no clear D gene. The germline V gene has CDR1 MNHNS and CDR2 SASEGT. The V gene lost 7 bases and the J gene lost 1 base, with 11 bases spanning the gap. The CDR3 is 14 amino acids. The CDR3 sequence is CASTQGRSYNEQFF. The DNA for the CDR3 is TGTGCCAGCACCCAAGGACGGTCCTACAATGAGCAGTTCTTC.

The V call is TRBV12-3 or TRBV12-4, the J call TRBJ2-1; 7 bases are shared with TRBD1. Trimming cost V 7 bases and J 4 bases; bases outside gene matches: 16. CDR3 length: 17 residues. The chain's CDR3 is CASTLEGQWAIYNEQFF. The CDR3 DNA follows: TGTGCCAGCACCCTAGAGGGACAGTGGGCTATATACAATGAGCAGTTCTTC.

For the CDR3, the DNA is TGTGCCAGCAGTTACTCGACCACAGGGGACCAGCCCCAGCATTTT. It encodes CASSYSTTGDQPQHF. The chain is built from TRBV6-5 and TRBJ1-5; the match to TRBD1 covers 7 bases. Losses at the gene ends were 0 bases for V and 7 bases for J; bases not matched to a gene: 6. This CDR3 has 15 amino acids. Germline V gives CDR1 MNHEY, CDR2 SVGAGI.